This passage covers 17 T cell receptor beta chains from one sample sequenced in a study of cytomegalovirus exposure and HLA in healthy donors. With 60 Vbeta and 13 Jbeta primers, the PCR was carried out. The data were produced by immunoSEQ multiplex PCR, yet TCRdb's version contains in-frame clones alone and is incomplete. The data hold roughly 99,000 clones, with roughly 79% observed a single time. The specimen sequenced was PBMCs. Source of these receptors: a woman in her thirties or forties in good health and CMV-seronegative.

This clone was picked up a small number of times. The chain couples TRBV25-1 to TRBJ1-1, with 9 bases fitting TRBD1. After removal of 7 bases from V and 12 bases from J, the junction contained 12 bases not matched to a gene. This CDR3 is 13 amino acids long. Germline CDR1 reads MGHDK; CDR2 reads SYGVNS. The chain's CDR3 is CASTRAGQGRTFF. CDR3 coding DNA: TGTGCCAGCACAAGAGCAGGACAGGGGCGAACTTTCTTT.

A note on this clone: The sample contains more than one DNA sequence encoding this CDR3. The rearrangement joins TRBV15 to TRBJ1-1; D remains ambiguous. Germline lookup yields CDR1 LNHNV and CDR2 YYDKDF (reference sequence). The V and J ends lost 3 bases and 1 base respectively, with 9 bases between them. The CDR3 totals 14 residues. The CDR3 loop is CATSRNTENTEAFF. Written as DNA, the CDR3 is TGTGCCACCAGCAGGAACACAGAGAACACTGAAGCTTTCTTT. The complete variable domain, with remaining parts taken from reference TRBV15 and TRBJ1-1, reads DAMVIQNPRYQVTQFGKPVTLSCSQTLNHNVMYWYQQKSSQAPKLLFHYYDKDFNNEADTPDNFQSRRPNTSFCFLDIRSPGLGDTAMYLCATSRNTENTEAFFGQGTRLTVV.

The V and J genes are TRBV6-1 and TRBJ2-1; 15 nucleotides match TRBD2. CDR3 length equals 18 residues. V was pared by 4 bases and J by 10 bases, with 14 bases of the junction left unmatched. Germline values: CDR1 MNHNS, CDR2 SASEGT. CDR3 loop: CASSGTSGGAWNIEEQFF. The CDR3 DNA reads TGTGCCAGCAGTGGGACTAGCGGGGGGGCCTGGAACATTGAAGAGCAGTTCTTC.

The chain links TRBV5-6 to TRBJ1-5; 7 nucleotides match TRBD1. Unmatched junction bases numbered 7, after V lost 5 bases and J lost 2 bases. Germline CDR1 SGHDT, CDR2 YYEEEE. This CDR3 has 15 amino acids. CDR3 DNA sequence: TGTGCCAGCAGTCAACTCGACAGGGGCAATCAGCCCCAGCATTTT. It yields the protein CASSQLDRGNQPQHF.

The chain combines TRBV7-8 with TRBJ2-7; TRBD1 matches at 8 bases. Germline V gene lookup returns CDR1 SGHVS and CDR2 FQNEAQ. This CDR3 has 14 amino acids. Trimming cost V 3 bases and J 2 bases; bases outside gene matches: 3. CDR3 in DNA: TGTGCCAGCAGCTTCGGACAGGGCCCCTACGAGCAGTACTTC. As protein: CASSFGQGPYEQYF.

The V gene is TRBV7-3, the J gene TRBJ2-7, with 9 bases matching TRBD2. Germline CDR1 SGHTA, CDR2 FQGTGA. The V and J ends lost 1 base and 0 bases, in that order; junction bases with no gene match: 10. CDR3 length: 18 residues. The CDR3 is CASSLNPGASGVSYEQYF. CDR3 DNA sequence: TGTGCCAGCAGCTTAAACCCAGGGGCTAGCGGGGTCTCCTACGAGCAGTACTTC.

This clone was found once. The J gene is TRBJ1-1, the V gene TRBV6-5; weak D call: TRBD1 (6 bases). Germline V lookup: CDR1 MNHEY, CDR2 SVGAGI. The V and J ends lost 8 bases and 0 bases respectively, with 13 bases between them. The length of the CDR3 is 14 residues. Written as DNA, the CDR3 is TGTGCCAGCGCAATCGGGGGGCTGAACACTGAAGCTTTCTTT. Translation gives CASAIGGLNTEAFF.

This chain links TRBV5-8 with TRBJ2-1; 7 nucleotides align to TRBD1. J was trimmed by 4 bases and V by 4 bases; bases with no gene match: 11. CDR3 length: 16 residues. Germline V gives CDR1 SGHTS, CDR2 YDEGEE. The CDR3 region is CASSPGWTGDYNEQFF. DNA for the CDR3: TGTGCCAGCAGCCCTGGATGGACAGGAGATTACAATGAGCAGTTCTTC.

This clone turned up a few times. The V and J genes are TRBV6-1 and TRBJ1-1; a weak D match, TRBD1 (5 bases). Trimming shortened V by 0 bases and J by 2 bases, and 7 bases separated the two germline ends. Germline V gene data show CDR1 as MNHNS and CDR2 as SASEGT. CDR3 length: 14 residues. CDR3 region: CASSEAGGNTEAFF. In DNA, the CDR3 is TGTGCCAGCAGTGAAGCCGGGGGAAACACTGAAGCTTTCTTT.

CDR3 bases: TGTGCCAGCAGAACGGGACAGGCCGCCGAGGGAGCTTTCTTT. Its translation is CASRTGQAAEGAFF. The chain joins TRBV6-5 to TRBJ1-1, with 8 nucleotides matching TRBD1. Per the germline V gene, CDR1 is MNHEY and CDR2 is SVGAGI. The CDR3 runs 14 residues. The J segment lost 10 bases and the V segment lost 6 bases, leaving 13 bases of the junction unmatched.

CDR3 protein: CASSVGKDNEAFF. CDR3 sequence (DNA): TGCGCCAGCAGCGTCGGCAAGGACAACGAAGCTTTCTTT. The chain employs TRBV5-1 and TRBJ1-1, with D possibly TRBD1 on 5 matching bases. V dropped 4 bases and J dropped 8 bases, with 15 bases sitting between them. The germline CDR1 and CDR2 sequences are SGHRS and YFSETQ. The CDR3 spans 13 residues.

For this clone: The junction differs from germline at one of its ends, possibly a read error. This chain uses TRBV30 with TRBJ1-6; 8 nucleotides match TRBD1. The CDR3 runs to 12 residues. Germline V gene sequence: CDR1 GTSNPN, CDR2 SVGIG (reference sequence). The CDR3: CAQGAGNSPLNF. The CDR3 region has the DNA TGTGCCCAGGGGGCAGGGAATTCACCCCTCAACTTT.

This chain joins TRBV6-6 and TRBJ2-2; D is unresolved. Germline V gene data show CDR1 as MNHNY and CDR2 as SVGAGI (reference sequence). The length of the CDR3 is 16 residues. With 7 bases removed from V and 1 base from J, the gap between germline ends came to 16 bases. CDR3 region: CASTQRSPRNTGELFF. The CDR3 DNA sequence: TGTGCCAGCACCCAAAGATCACCGAGGAACACCGGGGAGCTGTTTTTT.

The chain uses TRBV7-8 and TRBJ2-7, with D unresolved. The CDR3 totals 11 residues. Deletions cut 4 bases from V and 3 bases from J, with 4 bases between. Germline V gene data show CDR1 as SGHVS and CDR2 as FQNEAQ. Here the CDR3 DNA reads TGTGCCAGCAGCTCGGTCTACGAGCAGTACTTC. It yields the protein CASSSVYEQYF.

V is TRBV30 and J is TRBJ2-7; D not resolved. The CDR3 spans 12 residues. V shed 0 bases and J shed 6 bases, with 9 bases lying between them. CDR1 and CDR2 from the germline V gene are GTSNPN and SVGIG (reference sequence). CDR3 nucleotide sequence: TGTGCCTGGAGTGTACGGGTACCCGAGCAGTACTTC. This sequence encodes CAWSVRVPEQYF.

The chain employs TRBV4-2 and TRBJ1-2; the match to TRBD1 covers 7 bases. CDR1 is LGHNA and CDR2 is YNFKEQ in the germline V gene. The CDR3 is 14 residues long. Unmatched junction bases numbered 9, after V lost 0 bases and J lost 11 bases. Written as DNA, the CDR3 is TGTGCCAGCAGCCAAGAACCTACAGGGGCCCGGTACACCTTC. It codes for CASSQEPTGARYTF.

V and J are TRBV9 and TRBJ1-1; D is ambiguous. Germline values: CDR1 SGDLS, CDR2 YYNGEE. CDR3 length: 14 amino acids. V was pared by 0 bases and J by 3 bases, with 9 bases between. The CDR3 DNA follows: TGTGCCAGCAGCGTAGCGGGGAGTGACACTGAAGCTTTCTTT. This codes for CASSVAGSDTEAFF.